This TCR beta chain was found in a study of tissue T cells after allogeneic stem cell transplantation. Study findings and constraints: Within patients, tissue anatomy strongly shaped TCR repertoire composition.

On this clone itself: Its target is not known.

Some clones are missing from TCRdb's copy, which holds only in-frame ones; the method was immunoSEQ multiplex PCR. The sample holds some 2,000 clones, about 76% seen once. The input for sequencing was ileal tissue, taken at autopsy. The receptor's source is a male patient between 35 and 70 years old with steroid-refractory graft-versus-host disease after an allogeneic stem cell transplant. T cells may partly derive from the graft donor.

The CDR3 here is CASTPFPGQGADNQPQHF. In DNA form, the CDR3 reads TGTGCCAGCACCCCGTTCCCGGGACAGGGGGCAGACAATCAGCCCCAGCATTTT. This rearrangement joins TRBV28 to TRBJ1-5; TRBD1 matches at 12 bases. The germline CDR1 and CDR2 sequences are MDHEN and SYDVKM. V lost 7 bases, J lost 3 bases, and 13 bases stayed unmatched. The CDR3 is 18 amino acids.